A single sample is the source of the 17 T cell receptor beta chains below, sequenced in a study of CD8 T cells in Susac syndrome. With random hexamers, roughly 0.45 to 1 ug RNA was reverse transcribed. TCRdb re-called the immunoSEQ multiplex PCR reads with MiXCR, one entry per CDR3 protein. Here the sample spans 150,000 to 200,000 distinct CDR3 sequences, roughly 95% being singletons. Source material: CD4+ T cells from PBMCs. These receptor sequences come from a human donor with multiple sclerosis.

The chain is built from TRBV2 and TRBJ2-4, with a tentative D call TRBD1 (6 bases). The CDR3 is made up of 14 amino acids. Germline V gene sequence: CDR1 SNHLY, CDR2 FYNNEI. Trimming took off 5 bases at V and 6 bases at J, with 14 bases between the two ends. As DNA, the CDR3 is TGTGCCAGCAGTCCTCCACAGGGAAGAAACATTCAGTACTTC. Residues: CASSPPQGRNIQYF. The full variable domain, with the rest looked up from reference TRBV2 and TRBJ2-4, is EPEVTQTPSHQVTQMGQEVILRCVPISNHLYFYWYRQILGQKVEFLVSFYNNEISEKSEIFDDQFSVERPDGSNFTLKIRSTKLEDSAMYFCASSPPQGRNIQYFGAGTRLSVL.

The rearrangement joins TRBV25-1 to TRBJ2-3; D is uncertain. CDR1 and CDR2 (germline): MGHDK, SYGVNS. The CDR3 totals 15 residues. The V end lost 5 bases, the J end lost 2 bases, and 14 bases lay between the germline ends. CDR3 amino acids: CASSIRPSATDTQYF. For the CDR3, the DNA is TGTGCCAGCAGTATCCGGCCCAGCGCCACAGATACGCAGTATTTT. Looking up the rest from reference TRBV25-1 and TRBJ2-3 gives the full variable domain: EADIYQTPRYLVIGTGKKITLECSQTMGHDKMYWYQQDPGMELHLIHYSYGVNSTEKGDLSSESTVSRIRTEHFPLTLESARPSHTSQYLCASSIRPSATDTQYFGPGTRLTVL.

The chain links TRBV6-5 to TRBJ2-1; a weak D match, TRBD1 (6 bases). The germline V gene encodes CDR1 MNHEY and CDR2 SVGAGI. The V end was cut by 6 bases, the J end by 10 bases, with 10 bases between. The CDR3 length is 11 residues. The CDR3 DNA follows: TGTGCCAGCAGCTCCGGGACAGAGCAGTTCTTC. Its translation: CASSSGTEQFF.

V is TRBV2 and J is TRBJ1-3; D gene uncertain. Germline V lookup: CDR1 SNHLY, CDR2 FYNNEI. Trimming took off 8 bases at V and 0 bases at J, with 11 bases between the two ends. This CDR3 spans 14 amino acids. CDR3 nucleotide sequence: TGTGCCAGCGATGAGAGGAGCTCTGGAAACACCATATATTTT. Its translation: CASDERSSGNTIYF.

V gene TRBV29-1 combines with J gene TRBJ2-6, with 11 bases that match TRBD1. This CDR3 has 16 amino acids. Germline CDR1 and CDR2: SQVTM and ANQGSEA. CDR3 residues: CRPLGQGATGANVLTF. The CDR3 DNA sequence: TGCAGGCCCTTAGGACAGGGGGCTACAGGGGCCAACGTCCTGACTTTC.

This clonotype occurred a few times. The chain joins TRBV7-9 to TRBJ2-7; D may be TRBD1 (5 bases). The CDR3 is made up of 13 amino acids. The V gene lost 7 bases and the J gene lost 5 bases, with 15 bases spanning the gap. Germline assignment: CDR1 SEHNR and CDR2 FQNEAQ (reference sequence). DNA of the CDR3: TGTGCCAGCACCCTAGAGCTCAGGGACGAGCAGTACTTC. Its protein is CASTLELRDEQYF.

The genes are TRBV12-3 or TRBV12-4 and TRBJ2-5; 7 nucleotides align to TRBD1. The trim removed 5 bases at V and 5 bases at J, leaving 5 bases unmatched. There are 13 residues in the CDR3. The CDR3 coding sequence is TGTGCCAGCAGTCTAACAGGGGAGGAGACCCAGTACTTC. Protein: CASSLTGEETQYF.

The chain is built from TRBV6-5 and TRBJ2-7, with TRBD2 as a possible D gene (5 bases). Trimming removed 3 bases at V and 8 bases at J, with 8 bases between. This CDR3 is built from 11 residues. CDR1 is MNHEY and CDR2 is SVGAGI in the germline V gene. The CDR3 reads CASSYSGKQYF. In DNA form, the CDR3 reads TGTGCCAGCAGTTATTCGGGAAAGCAGTACTTC.

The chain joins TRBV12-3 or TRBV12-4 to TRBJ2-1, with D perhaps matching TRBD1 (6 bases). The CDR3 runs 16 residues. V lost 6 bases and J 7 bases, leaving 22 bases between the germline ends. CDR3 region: CASRSFRGKVLNEQFF. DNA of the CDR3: TGTGCCAGCAGGTCCTTTAGGGGGAAAGTTTTGAATGAGCAGTTCTTC.

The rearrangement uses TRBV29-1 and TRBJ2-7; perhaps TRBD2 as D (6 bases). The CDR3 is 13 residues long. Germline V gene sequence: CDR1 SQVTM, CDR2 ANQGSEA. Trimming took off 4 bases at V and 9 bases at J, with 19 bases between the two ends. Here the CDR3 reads CSVAPGGFAMQYF. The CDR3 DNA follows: TGCAGCGTTGCGCCAGGAGGGTTTGCCATGCAGTACTTC.

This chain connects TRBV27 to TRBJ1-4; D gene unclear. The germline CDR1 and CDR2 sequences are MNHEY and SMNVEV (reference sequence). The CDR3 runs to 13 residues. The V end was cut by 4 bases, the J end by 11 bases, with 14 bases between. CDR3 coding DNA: TGTGCCAGCAGTTGGATGACGGGAGAGAAACTGTTTTTT. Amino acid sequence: CASSWMTGEKLFF.

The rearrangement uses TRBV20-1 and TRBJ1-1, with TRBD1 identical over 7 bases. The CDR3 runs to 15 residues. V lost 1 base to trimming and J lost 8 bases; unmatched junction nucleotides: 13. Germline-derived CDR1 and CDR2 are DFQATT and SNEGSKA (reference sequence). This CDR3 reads CSARVRRAGGMEAFF. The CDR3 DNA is TGCAGTGCTAGAGTGCGTAGGGCAGGGGGAATGGAAGCTTTCTTT.

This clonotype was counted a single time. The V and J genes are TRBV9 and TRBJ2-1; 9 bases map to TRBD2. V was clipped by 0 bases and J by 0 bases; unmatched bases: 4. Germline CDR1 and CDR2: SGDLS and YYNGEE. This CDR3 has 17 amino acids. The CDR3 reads CASSVASGINSYNEQFF. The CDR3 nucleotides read TGTGCCAGCAGCGTAGCTAGCGGGATTAACTCCTACAATGAGCAGTTCTTC.

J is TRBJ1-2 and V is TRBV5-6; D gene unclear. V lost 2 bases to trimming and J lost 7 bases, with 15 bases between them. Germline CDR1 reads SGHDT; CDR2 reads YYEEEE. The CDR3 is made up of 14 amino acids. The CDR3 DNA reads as TGTGCCAGCAGCTTAGATACAGAACTCGGTGGCTACACCTTC. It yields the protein CASSLDTELGGYTF.

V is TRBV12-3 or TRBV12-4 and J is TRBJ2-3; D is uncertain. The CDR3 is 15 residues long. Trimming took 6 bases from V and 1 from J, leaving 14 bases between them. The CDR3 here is CASSSGLVGTDTQYF. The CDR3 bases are TGTGCCAGCAGCTCAGGCCTCGTGGGCACAGATACGCAGTATTTT.

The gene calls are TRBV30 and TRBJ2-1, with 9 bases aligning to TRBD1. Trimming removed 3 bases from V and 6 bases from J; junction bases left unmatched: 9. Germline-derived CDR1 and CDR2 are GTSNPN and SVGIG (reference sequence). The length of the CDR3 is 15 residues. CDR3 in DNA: TGTGCCTGGAGGATGTGGGACAGGGCTGGCAATGAGCAGTTCTTC. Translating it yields CAWRMWDRAGNEQFF.

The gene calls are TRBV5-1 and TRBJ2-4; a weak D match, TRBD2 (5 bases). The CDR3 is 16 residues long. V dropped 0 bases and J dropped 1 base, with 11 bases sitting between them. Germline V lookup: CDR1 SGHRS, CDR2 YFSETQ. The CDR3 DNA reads TGCGCCAGCAGCTTGGGAGGGAACGGGGCCAAAAACATTCAGTACTTC. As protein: CASSLGGNGAKNIQYF.